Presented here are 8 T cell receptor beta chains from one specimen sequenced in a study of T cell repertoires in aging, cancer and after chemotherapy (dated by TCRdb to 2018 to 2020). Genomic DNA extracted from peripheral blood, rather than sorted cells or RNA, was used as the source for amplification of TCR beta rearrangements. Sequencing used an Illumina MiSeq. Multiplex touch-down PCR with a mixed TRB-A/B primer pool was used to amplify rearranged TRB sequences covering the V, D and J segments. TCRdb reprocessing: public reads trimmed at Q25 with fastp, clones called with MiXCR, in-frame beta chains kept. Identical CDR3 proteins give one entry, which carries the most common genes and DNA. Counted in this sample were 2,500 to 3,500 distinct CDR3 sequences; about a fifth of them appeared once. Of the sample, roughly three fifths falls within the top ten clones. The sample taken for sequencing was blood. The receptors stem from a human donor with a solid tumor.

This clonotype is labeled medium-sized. The CDR3 DNA sequence: TGTGCCAGCAGTACAGGATCCTACGAGCAGTACTTC. Translated: CASSTGSYEQYF. The chain combines TRBV27 with TRBJ2-7; D is possibly TRBD1 (5 bases). V was trimmed by 5 bases and J by 1 base, leaving 6 bases between them. This CDR3 has 12 amino acids. Germline CDR1 reads MNHEY; CDR2 reads SMNVEV (reference sequence).

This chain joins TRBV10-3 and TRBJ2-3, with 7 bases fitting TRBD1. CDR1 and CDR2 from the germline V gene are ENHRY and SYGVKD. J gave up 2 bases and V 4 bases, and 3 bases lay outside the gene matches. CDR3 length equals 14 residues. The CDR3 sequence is CAISAGQDTDTQYF. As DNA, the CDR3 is TGTGCCATCAGTGCAGGACAGGACACAGATACGCAGTATTTT.

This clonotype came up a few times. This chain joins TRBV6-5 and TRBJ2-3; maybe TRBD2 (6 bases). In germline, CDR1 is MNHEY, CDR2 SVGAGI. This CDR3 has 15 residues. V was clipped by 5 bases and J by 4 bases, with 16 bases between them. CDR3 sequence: CASSPRLEGPDTQYF. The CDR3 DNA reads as TGTGCCAGCAGTCCACGACTAGAGGGCCCAGATACGCAGTATTTT.

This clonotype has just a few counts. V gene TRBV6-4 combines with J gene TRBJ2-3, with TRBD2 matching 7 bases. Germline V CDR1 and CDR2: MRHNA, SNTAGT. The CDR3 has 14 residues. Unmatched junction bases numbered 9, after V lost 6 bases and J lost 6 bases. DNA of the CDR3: TGTGCCAGCAGCGAACTAGCGTCAACGGATACGCAGTATTTT. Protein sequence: CASSELASTDTQYF.

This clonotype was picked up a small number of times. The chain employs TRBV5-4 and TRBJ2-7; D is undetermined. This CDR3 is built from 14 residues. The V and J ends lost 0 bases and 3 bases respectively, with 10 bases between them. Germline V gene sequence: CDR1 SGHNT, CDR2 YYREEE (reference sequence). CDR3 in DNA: TGTGCCAGCAGCTTGGTCGGCGCTAACTACGAGCAGTACTTC. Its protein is CASSLVGANYEQYF.

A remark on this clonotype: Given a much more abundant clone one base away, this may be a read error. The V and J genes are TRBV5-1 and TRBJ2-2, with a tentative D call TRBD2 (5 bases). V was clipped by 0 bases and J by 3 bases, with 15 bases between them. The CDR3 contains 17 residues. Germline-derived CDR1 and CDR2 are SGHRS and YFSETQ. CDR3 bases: TGCGCCAGCAGCTTGGGTACGGACTCGGCTCACACCGGGGAGCTGTTTTTT. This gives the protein CASSLGTDSAHTGELFF.

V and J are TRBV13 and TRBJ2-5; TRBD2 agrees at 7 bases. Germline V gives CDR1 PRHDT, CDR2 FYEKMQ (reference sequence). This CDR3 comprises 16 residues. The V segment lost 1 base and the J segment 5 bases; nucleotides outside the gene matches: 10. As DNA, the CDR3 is TGTGCCAGCAGCTTAGTGGGGGAGGGCCAGCGGGAGACCCAGTACTTC. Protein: CASSLVGEGQRETQYF.

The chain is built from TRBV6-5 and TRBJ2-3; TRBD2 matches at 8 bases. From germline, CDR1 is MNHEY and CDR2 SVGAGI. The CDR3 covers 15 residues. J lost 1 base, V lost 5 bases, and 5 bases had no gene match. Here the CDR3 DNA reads TGTGCCAGCAGTAAGAACGGGAGGGGCACAGATACGCAGTATTTT. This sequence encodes CASSKNGRGTDTQYF.